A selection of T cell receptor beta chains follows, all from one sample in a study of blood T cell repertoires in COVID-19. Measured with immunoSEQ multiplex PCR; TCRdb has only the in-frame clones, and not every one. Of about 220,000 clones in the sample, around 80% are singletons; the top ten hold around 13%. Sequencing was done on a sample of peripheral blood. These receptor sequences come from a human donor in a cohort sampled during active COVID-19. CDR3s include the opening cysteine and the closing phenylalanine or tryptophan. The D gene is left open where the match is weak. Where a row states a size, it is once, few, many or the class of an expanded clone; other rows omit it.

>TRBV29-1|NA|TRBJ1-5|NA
CSVEMGEGQPQHF
TGCAGCGTTGAAATGGGGGAGGGTCAGCCCCAGCATTTT
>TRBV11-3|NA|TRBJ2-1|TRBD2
CASSLLLAGGGEQFF
TGTGCCAGCAGCTTATTACTAGCGGGAGGGGGTGAGCAGTTCTTC
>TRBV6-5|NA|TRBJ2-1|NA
CASRGAVGNEQFF
TGTGCCAGCCGGGGGGCCGTCGGGAATGAGCAGTTCTTC
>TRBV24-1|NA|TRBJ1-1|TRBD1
CATSDPKRQGKEAFF
TGTGCCACCAGTGATCCAAAAAGACAGGGGAAAGAAGCTTTCTTT
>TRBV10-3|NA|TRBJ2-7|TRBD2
CAISEGLREGQYF
TGTGCCATCAGTGAGGGACTAAGGGAGGGGCAGTACTTC
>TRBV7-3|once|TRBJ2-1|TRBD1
CASNSGQAPINCEQFF
TGTGCCAGCAACAGTGGACAGGCCCCTATTAATTGTGAGCAGTTCTTC
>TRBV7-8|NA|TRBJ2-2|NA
CASSSTRTGELFF
TGTGCCAGCAGCTCAACTAGGACCGGGGAGCTGTTTTTT
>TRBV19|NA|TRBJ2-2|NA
CASSRGVGTGELFF
TGTGCCAGTAGTCGCGGAGTAGGCACCGGGGAGCTGTTTTTT
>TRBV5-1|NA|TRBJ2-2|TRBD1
CASSLYRGDGELFF
TGCGCCAGCAGCTTGTACAGGGGTGACGGGGAGCTGTTTTTT
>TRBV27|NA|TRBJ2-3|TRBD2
CASSHRLLAGGDTDTQYF
TGTGCCAGCAGTCATAGGCTACTAGCGGGGGGCGACACAGATACGCAGTATTTT
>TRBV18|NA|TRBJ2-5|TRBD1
CASSPTNDRVETQYF
TGTGCCAGCTCCCCTACGAACGACAGGGTTGAGACCCAGTACTTC
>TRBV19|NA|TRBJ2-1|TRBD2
CASSPTSGGAGDEQFF
TGTGCCAGTAGTCCGACTAGCGGGGGGGCAGGCGATGAGCAGTTCTTC
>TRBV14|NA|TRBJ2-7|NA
CASSQVGRVFSYEQYF
TGTGCCAGCAGCCAAGTCGGCAGGGTCTTCTCCTACGAGCAGTACTTC
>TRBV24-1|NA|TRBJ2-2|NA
CATSGAFGTRNTGELFF
TGTGCCACCAGTGGTGCGTTTGGGACACGGAACACCGGGGAGCTGTTTTTT
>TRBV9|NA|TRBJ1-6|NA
CASSRSSGDSPLHF
TGTGCCAGCAGCCGTAGTAGCGGGGATTCACCCCTCCACTTT
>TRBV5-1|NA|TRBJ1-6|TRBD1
CASSLAGDRGSPLHF
TGCGCCAGCAGCTTGGCCGGGGACAGGGGTTCACCCCTCCACTTT
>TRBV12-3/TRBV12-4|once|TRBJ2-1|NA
CASSPPMRNEQFF
TGTGCCAGCAGCCCCCCCATGCGGAATGAGCAGTTCTTC